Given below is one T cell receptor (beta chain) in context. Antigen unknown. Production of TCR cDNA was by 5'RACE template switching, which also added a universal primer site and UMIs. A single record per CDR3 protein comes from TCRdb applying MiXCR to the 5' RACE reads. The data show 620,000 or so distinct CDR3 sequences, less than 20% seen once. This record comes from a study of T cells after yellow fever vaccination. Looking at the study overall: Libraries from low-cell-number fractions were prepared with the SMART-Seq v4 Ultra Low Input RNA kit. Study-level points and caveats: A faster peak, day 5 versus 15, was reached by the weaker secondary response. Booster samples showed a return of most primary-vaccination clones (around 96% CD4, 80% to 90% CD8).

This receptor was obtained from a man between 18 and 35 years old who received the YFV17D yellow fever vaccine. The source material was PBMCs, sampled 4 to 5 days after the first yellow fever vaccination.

CDR3 sequence (DNA): TGCAGTGCTAGTCGCAGGTCCCTTAGCAATCAGCCCCAGCATTTT. Its translation: CSASRRSLSNQPQHF. This chain connects TRBV20-1 to TRBJ1-5; D remains ambiguous. CDR1 DFQATT and CDR2 SNEGSKA come from the germline V gene (reference sequence). Trimming took off 3 bases at V and 0 bases at J, with 12 bases between the two ends. This CDR3 contains 15 residues.